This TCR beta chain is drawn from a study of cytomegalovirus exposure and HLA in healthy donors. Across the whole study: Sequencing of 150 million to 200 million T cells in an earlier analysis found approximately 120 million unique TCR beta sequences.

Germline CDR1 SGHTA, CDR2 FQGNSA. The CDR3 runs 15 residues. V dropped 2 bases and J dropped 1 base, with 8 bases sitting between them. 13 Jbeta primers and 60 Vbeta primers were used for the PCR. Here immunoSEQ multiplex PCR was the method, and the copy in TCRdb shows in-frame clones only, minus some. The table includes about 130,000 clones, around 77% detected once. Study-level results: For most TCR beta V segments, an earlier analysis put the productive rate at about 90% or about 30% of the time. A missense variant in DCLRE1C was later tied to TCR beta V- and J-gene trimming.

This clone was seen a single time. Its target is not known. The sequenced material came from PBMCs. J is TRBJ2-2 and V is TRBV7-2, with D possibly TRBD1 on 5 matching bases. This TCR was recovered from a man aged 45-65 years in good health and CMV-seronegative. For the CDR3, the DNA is TGTGCCAGCAGCTTAAGGGGCTTGAACACCGGGGAGCTGTTTTTT. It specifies CASSLRGLNTGELFF.